This T cell receptor (beta chain) was sequenced during a study of CD8 T cells in ankylosing spondylitis. A few counts support this clonotype. Germline-derived CDR1 and CDR2 are LGHDT and YNNKEL (reference sequence). The CDR3 length is 13 residues. The ends were cut back, 1 base at V and 6 bases at J, with 10 bases in the middle. Quantitative 5'-RACE with molecular barcodes generated TCR beta libraries. TCRdb reanalysed the 5' RACE reads using MiXCR and keeps one entry per CDR3 protein. The sample has about 140,000 distinct CDR3 sequences, about 7% seen once. This sequence was found in a female donor with ankylosing spondylitis or in good health (not recorded which). The chain couples TRBV3-1 to TRBJ2-7; no firm D call. The sample comprised blood, either unsorted or a sorted T cell fraction (not recorded which). Here the CDR3 reads CASSQVAGGEQYF. The CDR3 DNA follows: TGTGCCAGCAGCCAAGTCGCAGGCGGCGAGCAGTACTTC.